This entry concerns a single T cell receptor (beta chain). This clone was counted a single time. Its binding antigen is unknown. There are no base qualities to consult, and no much larger clone falls within one base. Relative to germline, V is missing 6 bases and J is missing 4 bases, with 6 bases of the junction outside any gene match. The CDR3, cysteine through phenylalanine, is 14 amino acids long. Only the CDR3 DNA is retained, 42 bases long and in frame from the first base. CDR1 and CDR2 are drawn from the germline V gene: MNHEY, SVGAGI. This sample was taken from a study of blood T cell repertoires in COVID-19 (dated by TCRdb to between 2020 and 2021). Concerning the study at large: Samples from collaborators originated in the United States, Italy and Spain and spanned both the acute and convalescent phases of COVID-19. Subjects who had been exposed to COVID-19, were actively infected with it, or had recovered from it provided the deeply sampled blood TCRbeta repertoires that made up the dataset. The prospective study material was composed of cDNA or gDNA derived from T cells, B-cell-depleted T cells, or PBMCs. The repertoires were made available in a free public database intended to serve as a resource for research on the immune response to SARS-CoV-2. HLA class I and class II types, where available, came from metadata supplied by the sample provider rather than from assay-based typing. Samples were obtained from the ongoing ImmuneRACE study (first 160 participants) and from 1,254 subjects provided by 6 global collaborators. Nearly every sample came with metadata listing a de-identified subject ID, COVID-19 status, age in years and sex.

Each collaborating institution followed its own protocols to collect whole blood in K2EDTA tubes. For TCRbeta analysis, collaborators shipped samples as frozen whole blood, isolated PBMCs, or DNA extracted from either of those sample types. TCRbeta CDR3 regions were amplified from genomic DNA by means of the immunoSEQ Assay, a bias-controlled multiplex PCR. Per the source publication's procedure: Within the assay, amplification of reference gene primers was used to estimate how many nucleated cells each sample contained. Sequence reads were collapsed and filtered to measure the absolute abundance of every unique TCRbeta CDR3 rearrangement. For each sample, productive Simpson clonality was calculated as the square root of Simpson's diversity index across productive rearrangements. The clones in this table, taken by TCRdb from immuneACCESS, are in-frame only. Not every clone is retained; where verified, under half of the shortfall comes from an unresolved V gene, and the cause of the rest is unknown. V, J and clone size were drawn from that table, and D and trimming were deduced from the DNA. Within this sample are roughly 110,000 clones, with approximately 85% of them counted one time only. The top ten clones comprise around 3.5% of the sample.

The research as a whole found: The amount of clinical and demographic metadata varied by source and participant and was provided uncurated.

The sequence was collected from a man in his forties or fifties with acute or convalescent COVID-19. Sequencing input: peripheral blood. The chain was built from TRBV6-5 and TRBJ2-5; TRBD2 matches 9 bases in the middle. Here is the DNA: TGTGCCAGCAGGCGGGGGGGGCCTTTAGAGACCCAGTACTTC. It translates to CASRRGGPLETQYF.